The 9 T cell receptor beta chains listed next were all sequenced from one sample in a study of T cell responses to AZD1222 COVID-19 vaccine. TCRdb's table, derived via immunoSEQ multiplex PCR, lists solely in-frame clones and lacks some. The data show about 160,000 clones, roughly 90% seen once. The sample in question was peripheral blood, obtained 28 days after the second AZD1222 dose. All receptors come from an adult who received the AZD1222 COVID-19 vaccine.

V is TRBV19 and J is TRBJ1-2; D not resolved. The germline CDR1 and CDR2 sequences are LNHDA and SQIVND (reference sequence). The V gene lost 4 bases and the J gene lost 4 bases, with 13 bases spanning the gap. The CDR3 sequence is 14 residues long. CDR3 loop: CASSTRGTFYGYTF. CDR3 coding DNA: TGTGCCAGTAGTACCCGGGGTACCTTCTATGGCTACACCTTC.

The gene calls are TRBV7-6 and TRBJ1-1; D possibly corresponds to TRBD1 (5 bases). Trimming cost V 2 bases and J 7 bases, with 11 bases left between them. CDR1 and CDR2 (germline): SGHVS, FNYEAQ. This CDR3 has 13 amino acids. The DNA of the CDR3 is TGTGCCAGCAGCTTACGGGGGGAACTTGAAGCTTTCTTT. It translates to CASSLRGELEAFF.

The chain employs TRBV5-8 and TRBJ2-7; 7 bases are shared with TRBD2. Germline assignment: CDR1 SGHTS and CDR2 YDEGEE. CDR3 length: 15 amino acids. The V gene end was trimmed by 0 bases and the J gene end by 2 bases; junction bases not matched to a gene: 5. CDR3 nucleotides: TGTGCCAGCAGCTTGGCGTCCGGGGGGACCTACGAGCAGTACTTC. It translates to CASSLASGGTYEQYF.

The CDR3 DNA sequence: TGTGCCAGCAGCCGCCCCGGACAGGGGGCCTCTGAAGCTTTCTTT. Translation gives CASSRPGQGASEAFF. The rearrangement links TRBV3-1 (or the pseudogene TRBV3-2) to TRBJ1-1; 11 nucleotides match TRBD1. V gave up 4 bases and J gave up 6 bases; unmatched junction bases: 7. This CDR3 comprises 15 residues. The germline gives CDR1 LGHDT, CDR2 YNNKEL (reference sequence).

The genes are TRBV15 and TRBJ2-5; 10 positions agree with TRBD2. There are 16 residues in the CDR3. V was clipped by 1 base and J by 5 bases; unmatched bases: 7. In germline, CDR1 is LNHNV, CDR2 YYDKDF (reference sequence). CDR3 coding DNA: TGTGCCACCAGCAGAGTAGGCGGTAGCGGGGGGGAGACCCAGTACTTC. Translating gives CATSRVGGSGGETQYF. The variable domain in full, with the rest retrieved from reference TRBV15 and TRBJ2-5, is DAMVIQNPRYQVTQFGKPVTLSCSQTLNHNVMYWYQQKSSQAPKLLFHYYDKDFNNEADTPDNFQSRRPNTSFCFLDIRSPGLGDTAMYLCATSRVGGSGGETQYFGPGTRLLVL.

The rearrangement uses TRBV10-3 and TRBJ2-1; D unclear. V lost 8 bases to trimming and J lost 6 bases, with 11 bases between them. The germline CDR1 and CDR2 sequences are ENHRY and SYGVKD. The CDR3 spans 12 residues. CDR3 DNA: TGTGCCATCGGGCTGCCGGGCAATGAGCAGTTCTTC. It translates to CAIGLPGNEQFF.

The J gene is TRBJ2-4, the V gene TRBV27; 7 bases match TRBD2. The CDR3 runs 12 residues. Germline lookup yields CDR1 MNHEY and CDR2 SMNVEV (reference sequence). The J segment lost 7 bases and the V segment lost 8 bases, leaving 5 bases of the junction unmatched. This CDR3 is CASVGGSNIQYF. In nucleotides, the CDR3 is TGTGCCAGCGTAGGCGGGAGTAACATTCAGTACTTC.

V gene TRBV6-1 combines with J gene TRBJ1-5; no firm D call. Trimming cost V 2 bases and J 0 bases, with 11 bases left between them. CDR3 size: 16 residues. CDR1 is MNHNS and CDR2 is SASEGT in the germline V gene. The CDR3 region is CASSESVYDSNQPQHF. In DNA form, the CDR3 reads TGTGCCAGCAGTGAATCCGTATACGATAGCAATCAGCCCCAGCATTTT.

This clone was detected only once. CDR3 sequence reads: CASSLGGGYEQYF. In DNA form, the CDR3 reads TGTGCCAGCAGCTTAGGGGGGGGTTACGAGCAGTACTTC. The rearrangement uses TRBV11-3 and TRBJ2-7; the match to TRBD2 covers 7 bases. CDR3 length: 13 amino acids. The germline CDR1 and CDR2 sequences are SGHNT and YENEEA. The J segment lost 4 bases and the V segment lost 1 base, leaving 1 base of the junction unmatched. Full variable domain (rest looked up from reference TRBV11-3 and TRBJ2-7): EAGVVQSPRYKIIEKKQPVAFWCNPISGHNTLYWYLQNLGQGPELLIRYENEEAVDDSQLPKDRFSAERLKGVDSTLKIQPAELGDSAVYLCASSLGGGYEQYFGPGTRLTVT.